This T cell receptor beta chain was sequenced for a study of blood T cell repertoires in COVID-19. This CDR3 contains 12 residues. Germline V lookup: CDR1 SQVTM, CDR2 ANQGSEA. V lost 7 bases and J lost 5, with 13 bases in between. In the original workflow: For nucleated cells, counts were estimated from reference gene primer amplification. Sequencing was performed with immunoSEQ multiplex PCR; in TCRdb, only in-frame clones are kept and a portion is missing. V and J calls plus clone size are reproduced from that table; the DNA served to infer D and trimming. The profile shows fewer than 95,000 clones, approximately 90% of them singletons.

This receptor was identified in a male donor with acute or convalescent COVID-19. V is TRBV29-1 and J is TRBJ2-3; D unresolved. Sequencing was done on a sample of peripheral blood. Here the CDR3 DNA reads TGCAGCGCCGTTTTAACATTAGATACGCAGTATTTT. Residues: CSAVLTLDTQYF.